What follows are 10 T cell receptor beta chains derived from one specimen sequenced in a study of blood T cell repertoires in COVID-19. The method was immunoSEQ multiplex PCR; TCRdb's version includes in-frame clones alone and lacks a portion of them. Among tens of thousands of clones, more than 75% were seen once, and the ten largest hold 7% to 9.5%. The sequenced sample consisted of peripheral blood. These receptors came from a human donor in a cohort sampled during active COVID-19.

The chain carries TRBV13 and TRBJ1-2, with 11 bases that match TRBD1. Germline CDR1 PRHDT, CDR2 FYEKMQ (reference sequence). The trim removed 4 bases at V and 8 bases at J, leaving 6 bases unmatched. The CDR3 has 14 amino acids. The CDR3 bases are TGTGCCAGCAGCTCTCGGGACAGGGGGGAGGGCTACACCTTC. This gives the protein CASSSRDRGEGYTF.

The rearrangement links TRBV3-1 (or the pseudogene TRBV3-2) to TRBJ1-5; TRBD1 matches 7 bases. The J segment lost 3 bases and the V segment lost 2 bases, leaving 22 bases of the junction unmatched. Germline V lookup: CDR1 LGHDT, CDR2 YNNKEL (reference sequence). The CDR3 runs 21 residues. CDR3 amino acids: CASSQSDRRGLRATHNQPQHF. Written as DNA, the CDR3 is TGTGCCAGCAGCCAATCGGACAGGAGGGGGCTGAGGGCTACCCACAATCAGCCCCAGCATTTT.

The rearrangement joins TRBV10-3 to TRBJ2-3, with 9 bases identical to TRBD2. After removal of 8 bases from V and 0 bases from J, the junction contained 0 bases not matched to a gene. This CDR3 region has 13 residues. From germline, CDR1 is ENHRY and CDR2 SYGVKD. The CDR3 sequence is CAIAGGSTDTQYF. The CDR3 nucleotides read TGTGCCATCGCGGGGGGGAGCACAGATACGCAGTATTTT.

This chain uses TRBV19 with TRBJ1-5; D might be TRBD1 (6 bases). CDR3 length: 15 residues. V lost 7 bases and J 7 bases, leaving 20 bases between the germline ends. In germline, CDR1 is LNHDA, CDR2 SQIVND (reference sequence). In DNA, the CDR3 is TGTGCCAGTACCGCGAGAGGGGGTGTGGGGCAGCCCCAGCATTTT. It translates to CASTARGGVGQPQHF.

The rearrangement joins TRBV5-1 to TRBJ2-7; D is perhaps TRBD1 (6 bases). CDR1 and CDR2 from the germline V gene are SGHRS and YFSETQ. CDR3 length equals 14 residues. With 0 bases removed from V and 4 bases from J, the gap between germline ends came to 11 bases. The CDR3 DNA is TGCGCCAGCAGCTTGGGACAGGCTAGGTACGAGCAGTACTTC. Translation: CASSLGQARYEQYF.

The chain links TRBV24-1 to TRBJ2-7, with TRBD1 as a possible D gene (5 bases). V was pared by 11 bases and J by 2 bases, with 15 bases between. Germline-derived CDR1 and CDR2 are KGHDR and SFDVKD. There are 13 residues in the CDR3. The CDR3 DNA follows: TGTGCCATCAAGGCAGGGCGCACCTACGAGCAGTACTTC. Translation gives CAIKAGRTYEQYF.

The CDR3 loop is CASSLGGQADEKLFF. The DNA of the CDR3 is TGTGCCAGCAGCTTGGGGGGACAGGCCGATGAAAAACTGTTTTTT. This sequence joins TRBV5-5 and TRBJ1-4; 8 bases fit TRBD1. Germline CDR1 is SGHKS and CDR2 is YYEKEE (reference sequence). CDR3 length: 15 amino acids. Losses at the gene ends were 0 bases for V and 6 bases for J; bases not matched to a gene: 4.

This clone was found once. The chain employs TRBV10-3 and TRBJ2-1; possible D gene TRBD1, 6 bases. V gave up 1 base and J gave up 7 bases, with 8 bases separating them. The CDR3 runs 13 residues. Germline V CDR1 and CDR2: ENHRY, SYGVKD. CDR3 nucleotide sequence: TGTGCCATCAGTGAGTTGACAGGTAATGAGCAGTTCTTC. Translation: CAISELTGNEQFF.

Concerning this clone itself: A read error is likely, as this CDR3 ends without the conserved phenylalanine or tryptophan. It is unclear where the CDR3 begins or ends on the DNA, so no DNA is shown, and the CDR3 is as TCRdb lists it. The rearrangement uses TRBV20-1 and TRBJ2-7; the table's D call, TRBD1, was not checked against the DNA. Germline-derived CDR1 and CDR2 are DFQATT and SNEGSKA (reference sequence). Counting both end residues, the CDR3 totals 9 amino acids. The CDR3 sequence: CSARTGTGR.

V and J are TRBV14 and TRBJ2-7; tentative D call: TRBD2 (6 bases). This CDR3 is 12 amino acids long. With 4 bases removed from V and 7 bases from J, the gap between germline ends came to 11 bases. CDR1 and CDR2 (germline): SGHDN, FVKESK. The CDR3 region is CASSPGVGEQYF. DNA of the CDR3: TGTGCCAGCAGCCCGGGGGTAGGGGAGCAGTACTTC.